These T cell receptor beta chains were read from a single sample in a study of shared clonotypes between healthy human individuals. Produced via immunoSEQ multiplex PCR; TCRdb's table is partial and in-frame only. This table holds about 600,000 clones, around 97% found once. Specimen: naive CD4+ T cells sorted from blood. The receptors were gathered from a woman aged 30 to 39 in good health. CDR3s include the opening cysteine and the closing phenylalanine or tryptophan. Fields, in order: clone size, D gene, V gene, J gene, CDR3 DNA, CDR3 protein. The D gene is left open where the match is weak. Size is omitted from some rows. Given values are once, few, many or a class for expanded clones.

once	-	TRBV5-1	TRBJ2-5	TGCGCCAGCAGCTCGCAACCCGGGACAAGTCAAGAGACCCAGTACTTC	CASSSQPGTSQETQYF
-	-	TRBV19	TRBJ1-2	TGTGCCAGTAGTGAGGAGCAGTTGCATGGCTACACCTTC	CASSEEQLHGYTF
-	TRBD2	TRBV5-1	TRBJ2-3	TGCGCCAGCAGCACGCTAGCGGGAGGGATCGATACGCAGTATTTT	CASSTLAGGIDTQYF
-	TRBD1	TRBV7-8	TRBJ1-5	TGTGCCAGCAACCTAGGACAGGGGGCTGATCAGCCCCAGCATTTT	CASNLGQGADQPQHF
-	-	TRBV23-1	TRBJ2-5	TGCGCCAGCAGTCAATCCGCGAGGGAGAAATCTACAGAGACCCAGTACTTC	CASSQSAREKSTETQYF
once	-	TRBV2	TRBJ1-1	TGTGCCAGCAGGCTGGACGGCTCGAACACTGAAGCTTTCTTT	CASRLDGSNTEAFF
-	TRBD1	TRBV5-4	TRBJ1-2	TGTGCCAGCAGCTTCCCAGACAGGGGAATTTCCTATGGCTACACCTTC	CASSFPDRGISYGYTF
-	TRBD2	TRBV2	TRBJ2-7	TGTGCCAGCAGTGAAGCGACGAGCGGGAGTAAATACGAGCAGTACTTC	CASSEATSGSKYEQYF
-	TRBD2	TRBV19	TRBJ2-7	TGTGCCAGTAGTATGGGGCTAGCGGGAGCGGTGCACGAGCAGTACTTC	CASSMGLAGAVHEQYF
-	-	TRBV30	TRBJ1-5	TGTGCCTGGAGTACCGGGCAGGCCTTCAGCAATCAGCCCCAGCATTTT	CAWSTGQAFSNQPQHF
-	TRBD2	TRBV13	TRBJ2-7	TGTGCCAGCAGCTCCAGCGGACTAGCGGGCGTTAGCCGCTCCTACGAGCAGTACTTC	CASSSSGLAGVSRSYEQYF
-	TRBD2	TRBV2	TRBJ2-1	TGTGCCAGCAGTGGAATAGCGGGCAATGAGCAGTTCTTC	CASSGIAGNEQFF
-	-	TRBV11-1	TRBJ1-4	TGTGCCAGCAGCCAGGGAATGGGAGGTGAAAAACTGTTTTTT	CASSQGMGGEKLFF
-	-	TRBV5-3	TRBJ1-5	TGTGCCAGAAGCCCCGGGTCTAGACCAGAAAAAAATCAGCCCCAGCATTTT	CARSPGSRPEKNQPQHF
-	-	TRBV7-9	TRBJ2-1	TGTGCCGTTGACGGGGTCTACAATGAGCAGTTCTTC	CAVDGVYNEQFF
-	-	TRBV5-4	TRBJ2-7	TGTGCCAGCAGCTTGGGCGGGGCGCCCAATTACGAGCAGTACTTC	CASSLGGAPNYEQYF
-	TRBD1	TRBV4-1	TRBJ1-1	TGCGCCAGCAGAGACTTGTACAGGGGGAACACTGAAGCTTTCTTT	CASRDLYRGNTEAFF
-	-	TRBV10-3	TRBJ2-7	TGTGCCATCAGTGGCGGACAGCACTACGAGCAGTACTTC	CAISGGQHYEQYF
-	TRBD2	TRBV15	TRBJ2-3	TGTGCCACCAGCAGAGGGTCGGGACTAGCGGCCACAGATACGCAGTATTTT	CATSRGSGLAATDTQYF
-	-	TRBV19	TRBJ2-3	TGTGCCAGTAGTCCGTGGACAAGCACAGATACGCAGTATTTT	CASSPWTSTDTQYF
-	-	TRBV7-9	TRBJ2-2	TGTGCCAGCAGCTTAGGGGGCAGAATTACCGGGGAGCTGTTTTTT	CASSLGGRITGELFF
-	TRBD2	TRBV18	TRBJ2-1	TGTGCCAGCTCACCACCTAGCGGGAGCTCCTACAATGAGCAGTTCTTC	CASSPPSGSSYNEQFF
-	-	TRBV28	TRBJ2-3	TGTGCCAGCAGTTTGGCGGTGGGGACAGATACGCAGTATTTT	CASSLAVGTDTQYF
-	-	TRBV27	TRBJ1-5	TGTGCCAGCAGTCGTGCCCCAAATCAGCCCCAGCATTTT	CASSRAPNQPQHF
-	-	TRBV4-1	TRBJ2-7	TGCGCCAGCAGCCAAGGGGTGGGGGGCGGCGCCTTTTACGAGCAGTACTTC	CASSQGVGGGAFYEQYF
-	-	TRBV25-1	TRBJ2-7	TGTGCCAGCAGTGAATATGCGTCGAGCGAGCAGTACTTC	CASSEYASSEQYF
-	TRBD2	TRBV5-1	TRBJ2-2	TGCGCCAGCAGCTTTACGGGAGGGCGCGCCGGGGAGCTGTTTTTT	CASSFTGGRAGELFF
-	-	TRBV2	TRBJ1-1	TGTGCCAGCAGTGAAGAAGGTACCATGAACACTGAAGCTTTCTTT	CASSEEGTMNTEAFF
-	TRBD2	TRBV5-4	TRBJ2-1	TGTGCCAGCAGCTTGGGGGAAGGGCTAGCGGGATACAATGAGCAGTTCTTC	CASSLGEGLAGYNEQFF
once	-	TRBV5-6	TRBJ1-4	TGTGCCAGCAGCTTGGGAACCGGGTCTTGGGAAAAACTGTTTTTT	CASSLGTGSWEKLFF
-	TRBD2	TRBV28	TRBJ2-7	TGTGCCAGCAGTTCCCCCGCACTAGCGCGATATACCTACGAGCAGTACTTC	CASSSPALARYTYEQYF
-	-	TRBV4-1	TRBJ1-2	TGCGCCAGCAGCCAAGAAAGACAGTCTAACTATGGCTACACCTTC	CASSQERQSNYGYTF
-	TRBD1	TRBV5-1	TRBJ1-5	TGCGCCAGCAGCGACCTGACAGGGATGTTTCGGAATCAGCCCCAGCATTTT	CASSDLTGMFRNQPQHF
-	-	TRBV6-5	TRBJ1-3	TGTGCCAGCAGTTACGAGGCGGGTGGAAACACCATATATTTT	CASSYEAGGNTIYF
-	-	TRBV10-1	TRBJ2-7	TGCGCCAGCAGTTCTGGTCAGGGAAACGAGCAGTACTTC	CASSSGQGNEQYF
-	TRBD1	TRBV18	TRBJ1-6	TGTGCCAGCTCGTTAACCGGGACAGGAAATTCACCCCTCCACTTT	CASSLTGTGNSPLHF
-	-	TRBV19	TRBJ2-7	TGTGCCAGTGGGGGGGTTCGGGACAGATCCTACGAGCAGTACTTC	CASGGVRDRSYEQYF
-	-	TRBV28	TRBJ1-2	TGTGCCAGCAGTTTATCTCTACAGATAGGTGGCTACACCTTC	CASSLSLQIGGYTF
-	TRBD1	TRBV29-1	TRBJ2-1	TGCAGCGTTGGAGGGACAGGGGGCAATGAGCAGTTCTTC	CSVGGTGGNEQFF
once	-	TRBV5-1	TRBJ2-7	TGCGCCAGCAGCCTCCTAGCTGGTCACGAGCAGTACTTC	CASSLLAGHEQYF
-	-	TRBV5-1	TRBJ2-5	TGCGCCAGCAGCTTGGAAGGGAGGAGAGAGACCCAGTACTTC	CASSLEGRRETQYF
-	-	TRBV19	TRBJ1-1	TGTGCCACCGGTAGACCCACTGAAGCTTTCTTT	CATGRPTEAFF
-	TRBD2	TRBV4-2	TRBJ2-1	TGTGCCAGCAGCCAAGTGACTAGCGGGCAGAACAATGAGCAGTTCTTC	CASSQVTSGQNNEQFF